The 22 T cell receptor beta chains below were found in one sample sequenced in a study of T cell responses to AZD1222 COVID-19 vaccine. Profiled with immunoSEQ multiplex PCR; TCRdb holds only in-frame clones, not every one. The data hold 85,000 to 130,000 clones, with roughly 88% observed a single time. The source was peripheral blood, collected 28 days after the second AZD1222 dose. The source is an adult who received the AZD1222 COVID-19 vaccine.

This clone has just one count. CDR3 in DNA: TGTGCCAGCAGCATCGACAGAAACTATGGCTACACCTTC. This translates into CASSIDRNYGYTF. This chain links TRBV2 with TRBJ1-2, with a tentative D call TRBD1 (5 bases). The V end was cut by 6 bases, the J end by 2 bases, with 10 bases between. The CDR3 length is 13 residues. Germline assignment: CDR1 SNHLY and CDR2 FYNNEI. Variable domain in full (rest from reference TRBV2 and TRBJ1-2): EPEVTQTPSHQVTQMGQEVILRCVPISNHLYFYWYRQILGQKVEFLVSFYNNEISEKSEIFDDQFSVERPDGSNFTLKIRSTKLEDSAMYFCASSIDRNYGYTFGSGTRLTVV.

The chain combines TRBV14 with TRBJ1-4; D is undetermined. CDR1 is SGHDN, CDR2 FVKESK, per germline. Trimming removed 1 base from V and 8 bases from J, with 5 bases in between. This CDR3 spans 12 amino acids. CDR3 protein: CASSQVSEKLFF. The CDR3 DNA reads as TGTGCCAGCAGCCAAGTTTCCGAAAAACTGTTTTTT.

The chain links TRBV5-1 to TRBJ1-4; D might be TRBD1 (5 bases). V was shortened by 3 bases and J by 4 bases, with 13 bases between the two germline ends. The germline CDR1 and CDR2 sequences are SGHRS and YFSETQ. The CDR3 contains 15 residues. The CDR3: CASSSQQGSNEKLFF. The CDR3 DNA reads as TGCGCCAGCAGCTCCCAGCAGGGAAGTAATGAAAAACTGTTTTTT.

V gene TRBV9 combines with J gene TRBJ2-7; D is possibly TRBD2 (5 bases). The germline CDR1 and CDR2 sequences are SGDLS and YYNGEE. Trimming shortened V by 4 bases and J by 0 bases, and 14 bases separated the two germline ends. The CDR3 loop spans 15 amino acids. DNA of the CDR3: TGTGCCAGCAGCCCTCGGACGGGAAGCTCCTACGAGCAGTACTTC. The encoded protein is CASSPRTGSSYEQYF.

In its sample, this clone was seen once. This chain connects TRBV18 to TRBJ1-2; 9 nucleotides align to TRBD1. The CDR3 extends over 14 amino acids. Unmatched junction bases numbered 8, after V lost 5 bases and J lost 7 bases. CDR1 and CDR2 (germline): KGHSH, LQKENI. CDR3 region: CASSELDRGFGYTF. The CDR3 DNA is TGTGCCAGCTCAGAACTGGACAGGGGATTTGGCTACACCTTC.

The V and J genes are TRBV25-1 and TRBJ2-2; no clear D. The V gene lost 2 bases and the J gene lost 5 bases, with 3 bases spanning the gap. Germline V gene sequence: CDR1 MGHDK, CDR2 SYGVNS. CDR3 size: 12 residues. The CDR3 coding sequence is TGTGCCAGCAGTGAAACTACCGGGGAGCTGTTTTTT. The encoded protein is CASSETTGELFF.

V and J are TRBV15 and TRBJ1-5; the match to TRBD1 covers 7 bases. The germline V gene has CDR1 LNHNV and CDR2 YYDKDF (reference sequence). Unmatched junction bases numbered 10, after V lost 5 bases and J lost 3 bases. The CDR3 has 16 amino acids. CDR3 sequence (DNA): TGTGCCACCAGCGAACCCGGGACAGCCTTCAATCAGCCCCAGCATTTT. Its protein is CATSEPGTAFNQPQHF.

This clone occurred a few times. CDR3 protein: CASREQKYGYTF. CDR3 in DNA: TGTGCCAGTAGGGAACAGAAGTATGGCTACACCTTC. The chain joins TRBV19 to TRBJ1-2, with unresolved D. The CDR3 extends over 12 amino acids. The ends were cut back, 6 bases at V and 5 bases at J, with 10 bases in the middle. From germline, CDR1 is LNHDA and CDR2 SQIVND (reference sequence).

This clone showed up just once. The chain couples TRBV19 to TRBJ1-5; the D gene is possibly TRBD1 (6 bases). V gave up 4 bases and J gave up 4 bases, with 14 bases separating them. The length of the CDR3 is 15 residues. The V gene's germline CDR1 is LNHDA and CDR2 SQIVND (reference sequence). CDR3 sequence reads: CASSTLQGMNQPQHF. The DNA for the CDR3 is TGTGCCAGTAGTACCTTACAGGGAATGAATCAGCCCCAGCATTTT.

This clone was seen at least ten times. The genes are TRBV29-1 and TRBJ1-3; D is undetermined. Germline V gene lookup returns CDR1 SQVTM and CDR2 ANQGSEA. This CDR3 has 13 residues. Trimming removed 5 bases from V and 8 bases from J, with 16 bases in between. In DNA, the CDR3 is TGCAGCGTTTTTACTGTTCTCATGGACACCATATATTTT. This gives the protein CSVFTVLMDTIYF.

The V gene is TRBV5-1, the J gene TRBJ2-7; 8 bases are shared with TRBD1. The germline V gene has CDR1 SGHRS and CDR2 YFSETQ. This CDR3 has 17 residues. V trimming: 5 bases; J trimming: 3 bases; junction bases outside the gene matches: 16. CDR3: CASSPIFTTGDHYEQYF. CDR3 coding DNA: TGCGCCAGCAGTCCGATATTTACGACAGGGGACCACTACGAGCAGTACTTC. Full variable domain (rest looked up from reference TRBV5-1 and TRBJ2-7): KAGVTQTPRYLIKTRGQQVTLSCSPISGHRSVSWYQQTPGQGLQFLFEYFSETQRNKGNFPGRFSGRQFSNSRSEMNVSTLELGDSALYLCASSPIFTTGDHYEQYFGPGTRLTVT.

This chain links TRBV24-1 with TRBJ1-2, with D unclear. The CDR3 has 11 residues. The germline V gene has CDR1 KGHDR and CDR2 SFDVKD. The ends were cut back, 2 bases at V and 3 bases at J, with 0 bases in the middle. The CDR3 sequence: CATSDYYGYTF. CDR3 coding DNA: TGTGCCACCAGTGATTACTATGGCTACACCTTC.

The chain links TRBV5-5 to TRBJ2-3; D is undetermined. Trimming removed 6 bases from V and 6 bases from J, with 11 bases in between. Germline V CDR1 and CDR2: SGHKS, YYEKEE (reference sequence). This CDR3 comprises 12 residues. CDR3 protein: CASTLPQDTQYF. The CDR3 region has the DNA TGTGCCAGCACCCTACCCCAGGATACGCAGTATTTT.

The chain links TRBV5-1 to TRBJ2-5; tentatively, D is TRBD1 (6 bases). CDR1 is SGHRS, CDR2 YFSETQ, per germline. The CDR3 runs to 16 residues. V was shortened by 2 bases and J by 4 bases, with 18 bases between the two germline ends. CDR3 sequence reads: CASSFVGALDGETQYF. The CDR3 bases are TGCGCCAGCAGCTTTGTGGGGGCGCTGGATGGAGAGACCCAGTACTTC.

V usage is TRBV9 and J usage is TRBJ1-3, with D possibly TRBD1 on 6 matching bases. Germline loops: CDR1 SGDLS, CDR2 YYNGEE. V shed 0 bases and J shed 8 bases, with 18 bases lying between them. This CDR3 spans 16 amino acids. The CDR3 sequence: CASSVEGGRPGDTIYF. CDR3 coding DNA: TGTGCCAGCAGCGTAGAAGGGGGTCGCCCTGGGGACACCATATATTTT.

This clone was seen a few times. This sequence joins TRBV11-2 and TRBJ1-4; TRBD1 aligns across 7 bases. Germline CDR1 SGHAT, CDR2 FQNNGV. The CDR3 has 16 amino acids. The junction had 7 bases not matched to a gene; V was cut back by 3 bases and J by 3 bases. The CDR3 spells CASSLPPGQSNEKLFF. Here the CDR3 DNA reads TGTGCCAGCAGCTTGCCACCGGGACAGTCTAATGAAAAACTGTTTTTT.

The CDR3 region is CASSVGTGGAEKLFF. DNA of the CDR3: TGTGCCAGCAGCGTAGGGACAGGGGGTGCAGAAAAACTGTTTTTT. This chain links TRBV9 with TRBJ1-4, with 10 bases aligning to TRBD1. Losses at the gene ends were 0 bases for V and 8 bases for J; bases not matched to a gene: 4. Germline CDR1 reads SGDLS; CDR2 reads YYNGEE. The CDR3 loop spans 15 amino acids.

The chain is built from TRBV7-3 and TRBJ2-3; D gene uncertain. The germline CDR1 and CDR2 sequences are SGHTA and FQGTGA. The CDR3 sequence is 14 residues long. The V end was cut by 2 bases, the J end by 2 bases, with 8 bases between. CDR3 loop: CASSLAQHTDTQYF. CDR3 nucleotides: TGTGCCAGCAGCTTAGCGCAGCACACAGATACGCAGTATTTT.

The chain employs TRBV18 and TRBJ1-4; D gene ambiguous. With 3 bases removed from V and 8 bases from J, the gap between germline ends came to 10 bases. This CDR3 has 13 amino acids. Looked up from germline, CDR1 is KGHSH and CDR2 is LQKENI. This CDR3 is CASSPAVGEKLFF. The DNA of the CDR3 is TGTGCCAGCTCACCCGCCGTGGGCGAAAAACTGTTTTTT.

The chain combines TRBV13 with TRBJ2-2; TRBD1 or TRBD2 may be the D gene (5 bases each). The CDR3 extends over 13 amino acids. V was cut by 7 bases and J by 6 bases, with 12 bases left in between. Germline loops: CDR1 PRHDT, CDR2 FYEKMQ (reference sequence). CDR3 nucleotide sequence: TGTGCCAGCATCGGGGCTAGAGCCGGGGAGCTGTTTTTT. Its protein is CASIGARAGELFF.

The genes are TRBV20-1 and TRBJ1-4; TRBD1 matches at 11 bases. Germline V gene data show CDR1 as DFQATT and CDR2 as SNEGSKA (reference sequence). V lost 3 bases and J lost 0; bases outside the gene matches: 9. This CDR3 spans 18 amino acids. The CDR3: CSASKGQGVRATNEKLFF. In DNA form, the CDR3 reads TGCAGTGCTAGTAAGGGACAGGGGGTACGGGCAACTAATGAAAAACTGTTTTTT.

The CDR3 reads CATGEEIAGGYEQYF. In nucleotides, the CDR3 is TGTGCCACCGGGGAGGAGATAGCGGGCGGCTACGAGCAGTACTTC. The chain carries TRBV15 and TRBJ2-7; the match to TRBD2 covers 7 bases. Germline V gene lookup returns CDR1 LNHNV and CDR2 YYDKDF (reference sequence). CDR3 length: 15 residues. V trimming: 8 bases; J trimming: 3 bases; junction bases outside the gene matches: 13.